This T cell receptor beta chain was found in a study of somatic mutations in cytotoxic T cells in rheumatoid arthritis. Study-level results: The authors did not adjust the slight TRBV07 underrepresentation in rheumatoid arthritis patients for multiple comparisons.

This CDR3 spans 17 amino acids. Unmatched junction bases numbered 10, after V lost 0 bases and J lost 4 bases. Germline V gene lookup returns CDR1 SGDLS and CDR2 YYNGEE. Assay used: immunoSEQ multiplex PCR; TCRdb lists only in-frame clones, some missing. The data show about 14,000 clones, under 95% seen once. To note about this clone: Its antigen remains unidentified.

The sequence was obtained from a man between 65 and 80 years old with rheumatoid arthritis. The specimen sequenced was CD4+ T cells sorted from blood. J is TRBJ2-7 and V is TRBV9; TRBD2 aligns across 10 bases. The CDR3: CASSVGPQAGGGYEQYF. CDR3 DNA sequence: TGTGCCAGCAGCGTAGGTCCCCAAGCGGGAGGGGGTTACGAGCAGTACTTC.